This T cell receptor beta chain came from a study of tumor-infiltrating lymphocytes in primary liver carcinoma. Background on the study: Tumors were stage T1-T3 N0M0, roughly 4 to 10 cm across.

About this clonotype: It is likely a read error, because the conserved phenylalanine at the end of the CDR3 is missing. Because the CDR3's place on the DNA is in doubt, the DNA is left out and the CDR3 is given as listed by TCRdb.

The researchers produced TCR beta cDNA from roughly 500 ng total RNA with a constant-region primer. What produced the TCR beta libraries was three nested multiplex PCR rounds using slightly modified ARM-PCR. Both of the initial two PCR rounds ran for about 9 cycles and employed TRBV1-TRBV30 forward primers alongside a C-beta reverse primer. In TCRdb, the multiplex PCR reads were re-called with MiXCR into one record per CDR3 protein. The sample has about 35,000 distinct CDR3 sequences; approximately 73% are singletons. The CDR3 is 14 amino acids long, termini counted. Per germline, CDR1 MDHEN and CDR2 SYDVKM. Scientists recovered RNA and DNA together from around 20-30 mg of unsorted bulk tissue.

Material for sequencing was liver tumor tissue from sampling region 4. Subset denoted: tumor region T4, right-lateral pole. This sequence was found in a man aged 40-49 years with primary liver carcinoma and hepatitis B virus infection. The chain recombines TRBV28 with TRBJ2-3; TRBD2 reflects the table's D call only, with no check against the DNA. CDR3 amino acids: CASSFLAGTDTHYS.